This T cell receptor (beta chain) comes out of a study of T cell changes during pregnancy in multiple sclerosis. The CDR3 spans 11 residues. V lost 0 bases to trimming and J lost 9 bases, with 8 bases between them. Looked up from germline, CDR1 is DFQATT and CDR2 is SNEGSKA (reference sequence). Some clones are missing from TCRdb's copy, which holds only in-frame ones; the method was immunoSEQ multiplex PCR. The table lists under 70,000 clones, about nine tenths of them singletons. The rearrangement links TRBV20-1 to TRBJ1-2; no definite D call. Sample: peripheral blood, taken after pregnancy. The TCR sequence derives from a female donor in good health, enrolled as a control in a pregnancy study. Written as DNA, the CDR3 is TGCAGTGCTAGAGAACGGGGAAGCTACACCTTC. It specifies CSARERGSYTF.